This TCR beta chain came from a study of T cell responses to AZD1222 COVID-19 vaccine. Study-level points and caveats: Spike-specific TCRs gained breadth and depth after people received two AZD1222 doses.

The protocol was immunoSEQ multiplex PCR, while the TCRdb copy is restricted to in-frame clones and leaves out a portion. The table records 130,000 or so clones, around 87% of them present only once. With regard to this clone: Antigen: not known.

Germline CDR1 LNHDA, CDR2 SQIVND (reference sequence). Losses at the gene ends were 5 bases for V and 2 bases for J; bases not matched to a gene: 8. The CDR3 has 17 amino acids. The sequence was obtained from an adult in good health. The chain employs TRBV19 and TRBJ1-5; the match to TRBD1 covers 11 bases. The source was peripheral blood, collected on day 0 of AZD1222 vaccination. The CDR3 loop reads CASSGGQGARGNQPQHF. The DNA of the CDR3 is TGTGCCAGTAGTGGAGGACAGGGGGCGCGGGGCAATCAGCCCCAGCATTTT.